This entry lists 16 T cell receptor beta chains sequenced from one sample in a study of blood T cell repertoires in COVID-19. Sequenced by immunoSEQ multiplex PCR; TCRdb stores in-frame clones only, minus some. The sample shows 150,000 to 180,000 clones, about 83% of them seen only once. Sequencing was done on a sample of peripheral blood. The receptors were sampled from a woman in her sixties with COVID-19, enrolled during active disease.

This clone was detected only a few times. This chain uses TRBV7-9 with TRBJ1-2; D not certain. Looked up from germline, CDR1 is SEHNR and CDR2 is FQNEAQ (reference sequence). The CDR3 is 13 residues long. Deletions cut 0 bases from V and 4 bases from J, with 6 bases between. As DNA, the CDR3 is TGTGCCAGCAGCTTAGCGGGGAGCTATGGCTACACCTTC. Amino acid sequence: CASSLAGSYGYTF.

The chain recombines TRBV18 with TRBJ1-5; D possibly corresponds to TRBD1 (5 bases). The V gene's germline CDR1 is KGHSH and CDR2 LQKENI. CDR3 length: 17 amino acids. V was pared by 3 bases and J by 0 bases, with 15 bases between. Here the CDR3 reads CASSPRGREGSNQPQHF. The CDR3, as DNA: TGTGCCAGCTCACCGCGAGGCAGGGAGGGTAGCAATCAGCCCCAGCATTTT.

This clone was recorded once. This chain uses TRBV19 with TRBJ1-5; maybe TRBD1 (6 bases). The CDR3 has 13 residues. V was shortened by 5 bases and J by 4 bases, with 9 bases between the two germline ends. Germline lookup yields CDR1 LNHDA and CDR2 SQIVND (reference sequence). DNA of the CDR3: TGTGCCAGTAGTGACACAGGGAATCAGCCCCAGCATTTT. Residues: CASSDTGNQPQHF. The full variable domain, its missing parts supplied by reference TRBV19 and TRBJ1-5, is DGGITQSPKYLFRKEGQNVTLSCEQNLNHDAMYWYRQDPGQGLRLIYYSQIVNDFQKGDIAEGYSVSREKKESFPLTVTSAQKNPTAFYLCASSDTGNQPQHFGDGTRLSIL.

The J gene is TRBJ1-3, the V gene TRBV25-1; the match to TRBD1 covers 9 bases. Germline V gene data show CDR1 as MGHDK and CDR2 as SYGVNS. The V segment lost 2 bases and the J segment 2 bases; nucleotides outside the gene matches: 4. CDR3 length equals 16 residues. CDR3 region: CASSEGTGFTGNTIYF. The DNA of the CDR3 is TGTGCCAGCAGTGAAGGGACAGGGTTTACTGGAAACACCATATATTTT.

The rearrangement links TRBV7-8 to TRBJ2-7, with D tentatively TRBD2 (6 bases). Trimming stripped 6 bases from V and 1 base from J, with 10 bases between. Germline CDR1 reads SGHVS; CDR2 reads FQNEAQ. CDR3 size: 13 residues. CDR3 sequence (DNA): TGTGCCAGCAGAGGCGGGACTTCCTACGAGCAGTACTTC. It codes for CASRGGTSYEQYF.

The table lists this clone with a few counts. The CDR3: CASSPGAANTEAFF. The CDR3 DNA follows: TGTGCCAGCAGCCCAGGGGCCGCGAACACTGAAGCTTTCTTT. The J gene is TRBJ1-1, the V gene TRBV7-3; D is perhaps TRBD1 (6 bases). The CDR3 extends over 14 amino acids. Germline V lookup: CDR1 SGHTA, CDR2 FQGTGA. V lost 5 bases and J lost 1, with 11 bases in between.

The gene calls are TRBV18 and TRBJ1-1; a weak D match, TRBD1 (5 bases). The germline V gene has CDR1 KGHSH and CDR2 LQKENI. The ends were cut back, 2 bases at V and 4 bases at J, with 17 bases in the middle. This CDR3 comprises 16 residues. DNA for the CDR3: TGTGCCAGCTCACCAGTTAAGGGAGCCGGGGGCACTGAAGCTTTCTTT. This gives the protein CASSPVKGAGGTEAFF.

The count of this clone is one. The rearrangement links TRBV18 to TRBJ2-5; TRBD2 might be the D (5 bases). The CDR3 has 12 amino acids. The germline gives CDR1 KGHSH, CDR2 LQKENI. V was shortened by 2 bases and J by 4 bases, with 5 bases between the two germline ends. CDR3 region: CASSPGRETQYF. The DNA for the CDR3 is TGTGCCAGCTCACCAGGGAGAGAGACCCAGTACTTC.

DNA for the CDR3: TGTGCCAGTAGTATACAGGGACTGGGCGCCACTGAAGCTTTCTTT. Protein: CASSIQGLGATEAFF. The chain links TRBV19 to TRBJ1-1, with D maybe TRBD1 (5 bases). The V and J ends lost 2 bases and 4 bases respectively, with 14 bases between them. From germline, CDR1 is LNHDA and CDR2 SQIVND (reference sequence). This CDR3 contains 15 residues.

This sequence joins TRBV5-4 and TRBJ1-4, with TRBD1 matching 7 bases. The ends lost 1 base at V and 6 bases at J; junction bases unmatched: 6. The CDR3 spans 15 residues. Germline V lookup: CDR1 SGHNT, CDR2 YYREEE (reference sequence). The CDR3 spells CASSLTGAGDEKLFF. In DNA, the CDR3 is TGTGCCAGCAGCTTGACAGGGGCCGGGGATGAAAAACTGTTTTTT. Combining the CDR3 with reference TRBV5-4 and TRBJ1-4 gives the whole variable domain ETGVTQSPTHLIKTRGQQVTLRCSSQSGHNTVSWYQQALGQGPQFIFQYYREEENGRGNFPPRFSGLQFPNYSSELNVNALELDDSALYLCASSLTGAGDEKLFFGSGTQLSVL.

The rearrangement uses TRBV2 and TRBJ1-2, with TRBD1 identical over 7 bases. The V and J ends lost 4 bases and 4 bases, in that order; junction bases with no gene match: 6. The CDR3 runs to 14 residues. The germline V gene has CDR1 SNHLY and CDR2 FYNNEI. CDR3 in amino acids: CASSVRQGSYGYTF. CDR3 nucleotide sequence: TGTGCCAGCAGTGTAAGACAGGGAAGCTATGGCTACACCTTC.

V usage is TRBV2 and J usage is TRBJ2-3, with D perhaps TRBD1 (6 bases). The germline CDR1 and CDR2 sequences are SNHLY and FYNNEI. This CDR3 is 14 amino acids long. Trimming took 7 bases from V and 0 from J, leaving 11 bases between them. The CDR3 DNA is TGTGCCAGCACCAGGGGTTGGAGCACAGATACGCAGTATTTT. Its protein product is CASTRGWSTDTQYF.

The genes are TRBV19 and TRBJ1-5; a possible D gene is TRBD1 (6 bases). This CDR3 region has 16 residues. The germline CDR1 and CDR2 sequences are LNHDA and SQIVND (reference sequence). Trimming pared 6 bases from V and 3 bases from J, leaving 18 bases between. Here the CDR3 DNA reads TGTGCCAGTAGGGTGATTCTCAGGGGTTCCAATCAGCCCCAGCATTTT. Translated: CASRVILRGSNQPQHF.

In nucleotides, the CDR3 is TGTGCCAGCAGCTTACGGACAGGGGGTCGGGAGACCCAGTACTTC. Amino acids: CASSLRTGGRETQYF. The V call is TRBV5-6, the J call TRBJ2-5; 10 bases are shared with TRBD1. The CDR3 sequence is 15 residues long. Germline lookup yields CDR1 SGHDT and CDR2 YYEEEE. With 2 bases clipped from V and 5 bases from J, the junction kept 6 bases outside the gene matches.

The CDR3 DNA reads as TGCGCCAGCAGCTCCTGGACAGGGACAGCCAAAAACATTCAGTACTTC. It codes for CASSSWTGTAKNIQYF. The J gene is TRBJ2-4, the V gene TRBV5-1, with 8 bases identical to TRBD1. Germline trimming cut 3 bases from V and 0 bases from J; bases unmatched to any gene: 5. The CDR3 covers 16 residues. From germline, CDR1 is SGHRS and CDR2 YFSETQ.

J is TRBJ2-1 and V is TRBV5-4; TRBD2 matches at 7 bases. Germline CDR1 reads SGHNT; CDR2 reads YYREEE (reference sequence). The CDR3 has 15 amino acids. With V trimmed by 0 bases and J by 7 bases, 7 bases remained unmatched. The CDR3 DNA is TGTGCCAGCAGCTTGGGGGGAGGGGAAGGTAATGAGCAGTTCTTC. Translated, it gives CASSLGGGEGNEQFF. The variable domain in full, completed from reference TRBV5-4 and TRBJ2-1, reads ETGVTQSPTHLIKTRGQQVTLRCSSQSGHNTVSWYQQALGQGPQFIFQYYREEENGRGNFPPRFSGLQFPNYSSELNVNALELDDSALYLCASSLGGGEGNEQFFGPGTRLTVL.